This T cell receptor beta chain was sequenced for a study of Ad26.COV2.S vaccination and SARS-CoV-2 variants. Treatment defined: roughly 20 received Ad26.COV2.S at low or high dose, single or two shots; about 5 received placebo; per-sample allocation not given. Sampling was done on day 63 after the first vaccine or placebo injection. Adults aged 18-55 years in Boston included the donor. TCRdb's copy holds only in-frame clones and misses some; the assay was immunoSEQ multiplex PCR. In the table there are 400,000 to 500,000 clones, roughly nine tenths of which are singletons. V gave up 1 base and J gave up 1 base, with 5 bases separating them. The germline CDR1 and CDR2 sequences are SGHTA and FQGTGA. The length of the CDR3 is 14 residues. The sample holds one count of this clone.

The chain recombines TRBV7-3 with TRBJ2-1; D might be TRBD1 (5 bases). Sequenced here: peripheral blood, sampled in a trial of Ad26.COV2.S vaccine versus placebo. The sequence was obtained from a person aged 18-60 years who received the Ad26.COV2.S COVID-19 vaccine or a placebo. The CDR3 DNA is TGTGCCAGCAGCTTAAGACAGTCCTACAATGAGCAGTTCTTC. It codes for CASSLRQSYNEQFF.